One sample yielded the 3 T cell receptor beta chains listed below, sequenced in a study of T cells in Graves' hyperthyroidism and ophthalmopathy. The investigators amplified TCR beta CDR3 regions from RNA transcripts. An initial round of RT-PCR targeting the TCR CDR3 relied on the HTBI primer set. Via MiXCR, TCRdb re-called the multiplex PCR reads, giving one row per CDR3 protein. The repertoire holds 300,000 or so distinct CDR3 sequences, roughly 18% seen once, with approximately 49% in the top ten. Sequencing used blood. These receptors were obtained from a woman between 45 and 60 years old with Graves' hyperthyroidism.

This clonotype was counted many times. The gene calls are TRBV30 and TRBJ2-1, with TRBD1 matching 11 bases. This CDR3 spans 15 amino acids. CDR1 and CDR2 from the germline V gene are GTSNPN and SVGIG (reference sequence). Germline trimming cut 4 bases from V and 7 bases from J; bases unmatched to any gene: 9. CDR3 nucleotide sequence: TGTGCCTGGACTACAGGACAGGGGGCTGGGAATGAGCAGTTCTTC. This translates into CAWTTGQGAGNEQFF.

This clonotype was seen repeatedly, ten times or more. The chain uses TRBV5-1 and TRBJ2-7; D uncertain. Germline CDR1 SGHRS, CDR2 YFSETQ. The CDR3 has 14 residues. The V and J ends lost 4 bases and 0 bases respectively, with 11 bases between them. The CDR3 DNA reads as TGCGCCAGCAGCCCCCAGGCGAGCTCCTACGAGCAGTACTTC. The encoded protein is CASSPQASSYEQYF.

This clonotype has ten or more counts. This chain connects TRBV3-1 to TRBJ1-2; D is unclear. Germline CDR1 LGHDT, CDR2 YNNKEL (reference sequence). This CDR3 region has 15 residues. Trimming shortened V by 4 bases and J by 4 bases, and 16 bases separated the two germline ends. This CDR3 is CASSPTVPVPYGYTF. DNA of the CDR3: TGTGCCAGCAGCCCCACTGTGCCAGTTCCCTATGGCTACACCTTC.